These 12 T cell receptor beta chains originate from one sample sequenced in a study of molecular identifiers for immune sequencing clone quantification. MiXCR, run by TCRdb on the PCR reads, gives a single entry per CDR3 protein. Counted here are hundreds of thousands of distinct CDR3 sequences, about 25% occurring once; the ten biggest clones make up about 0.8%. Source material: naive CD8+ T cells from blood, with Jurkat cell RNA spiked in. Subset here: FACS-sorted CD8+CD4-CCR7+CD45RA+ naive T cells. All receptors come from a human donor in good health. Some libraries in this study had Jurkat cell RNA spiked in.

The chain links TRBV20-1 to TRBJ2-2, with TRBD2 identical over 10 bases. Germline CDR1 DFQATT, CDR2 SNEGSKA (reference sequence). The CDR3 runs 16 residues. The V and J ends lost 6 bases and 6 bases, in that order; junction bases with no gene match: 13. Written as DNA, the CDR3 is TGCAGTGCAAAAAATCTAGCGGGAGTCTCTTCCGGGGAGCTGTTTTTT. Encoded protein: CSAKNLAGVSSGELFF.

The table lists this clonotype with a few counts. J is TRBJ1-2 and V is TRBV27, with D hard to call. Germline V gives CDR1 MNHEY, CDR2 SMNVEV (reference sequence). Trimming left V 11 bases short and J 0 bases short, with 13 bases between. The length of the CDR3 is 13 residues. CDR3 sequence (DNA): TGTGCCGCAGCATCGGATGCTAACTATGGCTACACCTTC. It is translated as CAAASDANYGYTF.

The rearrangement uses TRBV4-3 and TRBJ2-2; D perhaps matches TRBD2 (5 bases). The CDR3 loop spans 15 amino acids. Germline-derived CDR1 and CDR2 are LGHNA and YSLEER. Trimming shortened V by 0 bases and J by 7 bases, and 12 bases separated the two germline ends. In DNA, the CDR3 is TGCGCCAGCAGCCAAGATGAAGGACTTGGCGGGGAGCTGTTTTTT. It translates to CASSQDEGLGGELFF.

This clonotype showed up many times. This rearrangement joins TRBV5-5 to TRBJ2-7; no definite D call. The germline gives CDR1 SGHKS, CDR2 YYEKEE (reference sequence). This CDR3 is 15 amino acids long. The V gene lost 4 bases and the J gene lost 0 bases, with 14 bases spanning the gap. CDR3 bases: TGTGCCAGCAGCCCTCTTCAGGATAGCTCCTACGAGCAGTACTTC. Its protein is CASSPLQDSSYEQYF.

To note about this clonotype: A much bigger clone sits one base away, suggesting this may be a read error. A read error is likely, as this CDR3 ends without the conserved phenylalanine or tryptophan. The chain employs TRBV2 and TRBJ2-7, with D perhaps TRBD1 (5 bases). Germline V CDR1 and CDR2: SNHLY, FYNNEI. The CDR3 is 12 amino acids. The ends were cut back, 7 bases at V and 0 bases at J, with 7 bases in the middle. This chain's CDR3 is CASKDSSYEQYL. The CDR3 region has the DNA TGTGCCAGCAAAGACAGCTCCTACGAGCAGTACCTC.

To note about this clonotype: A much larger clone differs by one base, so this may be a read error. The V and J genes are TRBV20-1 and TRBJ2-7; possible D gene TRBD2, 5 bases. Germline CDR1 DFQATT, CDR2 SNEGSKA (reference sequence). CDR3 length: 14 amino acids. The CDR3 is CSARDVGSSYGQYF. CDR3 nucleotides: TGCAGTGCTAGGGACGTTGGGAGCTCCTACGGGCAGTACTTC.

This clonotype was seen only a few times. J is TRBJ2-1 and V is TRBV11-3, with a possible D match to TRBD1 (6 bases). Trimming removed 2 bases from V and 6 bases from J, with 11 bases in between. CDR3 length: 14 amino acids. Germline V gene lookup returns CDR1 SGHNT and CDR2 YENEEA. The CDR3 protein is CASSLTGQPNEQFF. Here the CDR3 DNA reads TGTGCCAGCAGCTTAACGGGACAACCCAATGAGCAGTTCTTC. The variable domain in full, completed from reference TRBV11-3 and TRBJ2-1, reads EAGVVQSPRYKIIEKKQPVAFWCNPISGHNTLYWYLQNLGQGPELLIRYENEEAVDDSQLPKDRFSAERLKGVDSTLKIQPAELGDSAVYLCASSLTGQPNEQFFGPGTRLTVL.

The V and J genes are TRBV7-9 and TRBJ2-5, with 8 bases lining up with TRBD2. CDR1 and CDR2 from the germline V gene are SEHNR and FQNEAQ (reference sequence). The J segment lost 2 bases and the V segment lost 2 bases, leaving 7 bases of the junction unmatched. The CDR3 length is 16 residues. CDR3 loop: CASSLLPAGVQETQYF. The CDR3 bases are TGTGCCAGCAGCTTATTGCCAGCGGGGGTGCAAGAGACCCAGTACTTC.

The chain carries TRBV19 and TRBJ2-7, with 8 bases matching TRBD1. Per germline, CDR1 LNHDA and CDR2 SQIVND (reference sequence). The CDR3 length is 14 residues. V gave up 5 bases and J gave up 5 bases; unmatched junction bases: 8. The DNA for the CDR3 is TGTGCCAGTAGTGGGACAGGTCGGCTCCACGAGCAGTACTTC. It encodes CASSGTGRLHEQYF.

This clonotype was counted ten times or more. The CDR3 coding sequence is TGTGCCAGCAGCTACGGACGGACTTCTGGAAACACCATATATTTT. This translates into CASSYGRTSGNTIYF. The chain combines TRBV7-2 with TRBJ1-3; D is undetermined. V dropped 4 bases and J dropped 1 base, with 11 bases sitting between them. Germline lookup yields CDR1 SGHTA and CDR2 FQGNSA. This CDR3 region has 15 residues.

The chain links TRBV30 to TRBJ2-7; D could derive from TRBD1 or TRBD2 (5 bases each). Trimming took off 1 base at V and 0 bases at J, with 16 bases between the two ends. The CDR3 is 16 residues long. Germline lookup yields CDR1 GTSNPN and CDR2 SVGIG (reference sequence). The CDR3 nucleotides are TGTGCCTGGAGTGACCTCTCCGGGGCCCTCTCCTACGAGCAGTACTTC. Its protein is CAWSDLSGALSYEQYF.

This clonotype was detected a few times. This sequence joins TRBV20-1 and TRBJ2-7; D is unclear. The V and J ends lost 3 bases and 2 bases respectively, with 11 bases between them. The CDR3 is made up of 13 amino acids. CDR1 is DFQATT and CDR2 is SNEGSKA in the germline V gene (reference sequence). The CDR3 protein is CSARDLPTYEQYF. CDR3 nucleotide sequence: TGCAGTGCTAGGGACCTGCCGACCTACGAGCAGTACTTC.